This section outlines one TCR beta chain sequence together with its context. This specimen belongs to a study of blood T cell repertoires in COVID-19. Assay used: immunoSEQ multiplex PCR; TCRdb lists only in-frame clones, some missing. In the table there are some 65,000 clones, approximately 86% of which are singletons. Trimming cost V 2 bases and J 7 bases; bases outside gene matches: 3. This CDR3 has 15 amino acids. The germline V gene has CDR1 KGHSH and CDR2 LQKENI. This sequence originates from a man aged 40-49 years with COVID-19, enrolled during active disease. The chain employs TRBV18 and TRBJ1-4; 11 bases agree with TRBD1. Material for sequencing was peripheral blood. The DNA of the CDR3 is TGTGCCAGCTCACCATCCGGGACAGGGGGTGAAAAACTGTTTTTT. Translated: CASSPSGTGGEKLFF.